This T cell receptor (beta chain) is drawn from a study of blood T cell repertoires in COVID-19. Overall study context: Italy, Spain and the United States were the sources of the convalescent and acute COVID-19 samples. PBMCs, B-cell-depleted T cells, or T cells were the source of the cDNA or gDNA that made up the material.

Trimming took 4 bases from V and 7 from J, leaving 18 bases between them. The CDR3 covers 14 residues. A Seattle source enrolled patients during active infection and followed them longitudinally. As originally analysed: By means of reference gene primer amplification, nucleated cell counts were estimated. Sequencing used immunoSEQ multiplex PCR; TCRdb keeps in-frame clones, though not all of them. For V, J and clone size, that table is used; D and trimming come from the DNA. This table has roughly 300,000 clones, roughly 90% appearing once. The source of this sequence is a woman aged 30 to 39 with COVID-19, enrolled during active disease. The chain has TRBV5-3 and TRBJ2-7, with D tentatively TRBD1 (6 bases). TRBV5-3 is flagged as an ORF with uncertain function. Sequencing input: peripheral blood. CDR3 in DNA: TGTGCCAGAAGCCTGCACGGACAGACTCGGGAGCAGTACTTC. As protein: CARSLHGQTREQYF.